This T cell receptor beta chain was identified during a study of graft-versus-host responses after intestinal transplantation (dated by TCRdb to the early 2020s). Describing the broader study: Multivisceral, liver-intestinal, or isolated intestinal transplants were received by the recipients. After intestinal transplantation, graft-versus-host and host-versus-graft alloreactive T cell clones were followed in the graft, circulation and bone marrow using bulk TCR-beta CDR3 sequencing. To identify alloreactive clones, pre-transplant mixed lymphocyte reaction products were sequenced and compared with unstimulated pre-transplant donor and recipient T cells. Instead of going to the commercial service, samples from a few later patients were sequenced in-house on an Illumina MiSeq and processed with MiXCR. Every recipient was given anti-thymocyte globulin induction, then maintenance tacrolimus and steroids for 3 to 4 years. A peak of at least 4% donor T cells among recipient peripheral blood mononuclear cells was the definition used for donor T cell macrochimerism. The cohort enrolled around 25 intestinal transplant recipients including one retransplant, and a few patients lacking pretransplant specimens were excluded. The full study reports these points: Conclusions were limited by the relatively low number and heterogeneity of intestinal transplant patients. GvH clones turned up in recipient bone marrow, with some appearing earlier in ileal mucosa or blood, a pattern consistent with an intestinal mucosal origin. Early after transplant, peak levels of circulating GvH clones were found to be associated with declines in HvG clones. In the allografts of patients with donor T cell macrochimerism, GvH to HvG T cell clonal ratios were high.

Reading the germline V gene gives CDR1 MNHEY and CDR2 SVGAGI. V was cut back by 6 bases and J by 1 base, leaving a gap of 6 bases between them. The CDR3, from cysteine to phenylalanine, totals 12 residues. The read is trimmed to its CDR3 DNA, 36 bases read in frame from base 1. In the first month after transplant, blood samples were collected up to 4 times, and after that at least monthly when available. Libraries were constructed by the immunoSEQ multiplex PCR assay. High-throughput TCR-beta CDR3 sequencing of genomic DNA from most patients was performed by Adaptive Biotechnologies. On the authors' methods: Adaptive's ImmunoSEQ software was the source of the TCR sequencing data for roughly 19 patients, while a few other patients were processed with MiXCR and VDJtools. CDR3 nucleotide sequences shared by donor and recipient were removed because the origin of these sequences could not be assigned. At least 2-fold expansion over unstimulated cells and a minimum CFSE-low frequency of 0.002% (template counts) or 0.001% (read counts) were required for clones to be classified as alloreactive. Clones detected in sequenced pre-transplant spleen, lymph node, or MLR CFSE-low populations of the donor or recipient were defined as mappable. Cumulative frequency of alloreactive clones was calculated as a percentage of all sequences weighted by copy number. This is the immuneACCESS table as TCRdb keeps it, with only in-frame sequences that have V and J called. A part of the clones is gone; compared with another copy, unresolved V genes explain less than half, and the rest is unexplained. Clone size and the V and J calls come from that table; the DNA yielded D and trimming. This sample gives under 30,000 clones in total; roughly 88% of them show up just once. In total, the top ten clones hold 0.95% to 1% of the sample.

This clone was seen a handful of times. Its antigen is currently not known. No base quality values were provided; no much bigger clone lies one nucleotide off. This sample comprised PBMCs, obtained approximately 450 days after intestinal transplant. The V gene is TRBV6-5 and the J gene is TRBJ2-5, with the D gene not confidently named. The TCR comes from a human patient who received an intestinal transplant, so some T cells may come from the graft donor. The encoded CDR3 is CASSQRQETQYF. The DNA sequence reads TGTGCCAGCAGCCAACGCCAAGAGACCCAGTACTTC.